A single sample gave rise to the 3 T cell receptor beta chains below, sequenced in a study of cytomegalovirus exposure and HLA in healthy donors (dated by TCRdb to 2016 to 2017). Libraries were built with the immunoSEQ multiplex PCR assay. A mixture of 60 forward primers for TCR Vbeta segments and 13 reverse primers for TCR Jbeta segments was used in the multiplex PCR. Not all clones reach the TCRdb copy of this immuneACCESS table, which keeps in-frame sequences only. Checked studies attribute under half of the gap to unresolved V genes and leave the rest unexplained. Counted in this sample were 110,000 or so clones; roughly 70% of them appeared once. Clones ranked in the top ten supply about 4.2% of the sample. What was sequenced was PBMCs. The receptors originated from a woman aged 35 to 49 in good health and CMV-seropositive.

The chain uses TRBV5-4 and TRBJ1-2; a weak D match, TRBD1 (6 bases). Germline V gene sequence: CDR1 SGHNT, CDR2 YYREEE (reference sequence). This CDR3 comprises 15 residues. Trimming removed 3 bases from V and 6 bases from J, with 18 bases in between. The CDR3 spells CASSSKGGGADGYTF. CDR3 nucleotides: TGTGCCAGCAGCTCGAAGGGAGGGGGGGCCGATGGCTACACCTTC.

This sequence joins TRBV19 and TRBJ2-3, with D tentatively TRBD2 (5 bases). The CDR3 has 13 residues. Trimming shortened V by 8 bases and J by 2 bases, and 11 bases separated the two germline ends. Germline V gene lookup returns CDR1 LNHDA and CDR2 SQIVND (reference sequence). Written as DNA, the CDR3 is TGTGCCAGTTCCCAGCGGAACACAGATACGCAGTATTTT. Residues: CASSQRNTDTQYF.

The J gene is TRBJ1-4, the V gene TRBV4-1; maybe TRBD1 (5 bases). The CDR3 is made up of 13 amino acids. V dropped 4 bases and J dropped 12 bases, with 15 bases sitting between them. Germline assignment: CDR1 MGHRA and CDR2 YSYEKL. DNA for the CDR3: TGCGCCAGCAGCCCTCGGGGCCCGGGGGAACTGTTTTTT. Translated, it gives CASSPRGPGELFF.